A selection of T cell receptor beta chains follows, all from one sample in a study of cytomegalovirus exposure and HLA in healthy donors. Only in-frame clones appear in the TCRdb table, and some are missing; sequencing was by immunoSEQ multiplex PCR. The sample yields 100,000 or so clones, approximately 84% seen once. Sequencing was carried out using PBMCs. These receptors originate from a male donor in good health and CMV-seronegative. Each CDR3 is given without its conserved first and last residue.

>TRBJ2-1|TRBV9
ASSAKLANNEQF
>TRBJ1-2|TRBV5-8
ASSFNRDGGYT
>TRBJ2-5|TRBV5-1
ASSPNYYQETQY
>TRBJ1-2|TRBV30
AWNRGYGYT
>TRBJ2-1|TRBV7-8
ASSSGELAALYNEQF
>TRBJ1-3|TRBV4-2
ASSQDRSSGNTIY
>TRBJ1-4|TRBV7-2
ASSWVGGGREKLF
>TRBJ2-7|TRBV5-4
ASSPGTGAYEQY
>TRBJ2-7|TRBV4-2
ASSQGSLNTGEVEQY
>TRBJ1-1|TRBV9
ASSEGGWDEAF
>TRBJ2-1|TRBV6-1
ATQKDRYNEQF
>TRBJ2-7|TRBV27
ASSLRPGYYEQY
>TRBJ1-5|TRBV10-3
AISESKTGGRQPQH
>TRBJ2-1|TRBV4-1
ASSQASGVERNEQF
>TRBJ2-1|TRBV14
ASSIGRAYNEQF
>TRBJ2-5|TRBV2
ASSSSDETQY
>TRBJ1-1|TRBV4-3
ASRQQGLYTEAF
>TRBJ1-1|TRBV7-8
ASSPGTATEAF
>TRBJ2-7|TRBV28
ASSPWGQGPQRAVYEQY
>TRBJ1-5|TRBV2
ASSEAGDQPQH
>TRBJ2-2|TRBV5-1
ASSLGLAANTGELF
>TRBJ2-2|TRBV2
ASAGGPNTGELF
>TRBJ1-1|TRBV7-9
STDRGGTEAF
>TRBJ2-5|TRBV28
ATGRGQETQY
>TRBJ2-1|TRBV6-5
ASSYVGVRGNEQF
>TRBJ2-5|TRBV18
ASSPGPPGSGHMETQY
>TRBJ2-7|TRBV30
AWSIPGTPLGQY
>TRBJ1-2|TRBV5-8
ASSWLRGSGYGYT
>TRBJ1-5|TRBV30
AWSRSFQGGDQPQH
>TRBJ1-5|TRBV19
ASSIGQSAQPQH
>TRBJ2-1|TRBV6-1
ASSEARNSHNEQF
>TRBJ2-3|TRBV11-1
ASSLLGQAPTDTQY
>TRBJ1-2|TRBV7-3
ASSLTAGGNYGYT
>TRBJ2-5|TRBV19
ASSNDRTQYQETQY
>TRBJ2-7|TRBV5-1
ASSSGTGKVEQY
>TRBJ2-1|TRBV28
ASSGIGGLAGSGDNEQF
>TRBJ2-7|TRBV5-6
ASSDPGQGFEQY
>TRBJ1-1|TRBV2
ASTHEGWNTEAF
>TRBJ1-5|TRBV28
ASSLGGWQPQH
>TRBJ2-1|TRBV11-2
ASSLAAGGRDEQF
>TRBJ2-2|TRBV27
ASSPHWTSVRANTGELF
>TRBJ2-7|TRBV27
ASSFLGSSYEQY
>TRBJ1-5|TRBV5-1
ASSLEQNQPQH
>TRBJ2-5|TRBV5-1
ASSADNQETQY
>TRBJ1-4|TRBV11-2
ASSYRGGNEKLF
>TRBJ1-1|TRBV30
AWSVKGANAEAF
>TRBJ1-4|TRBV19
ASTGTGGTNEKLF
>TRBJ2-6|TRBV5-1
ASKWGEGANVLT
>TRBJ2-6|TRBV18
ASSPPTGQGRAGANVLT
>TRBJ2-1|TRBV18
ASSPPTSNEQF
>TRBJ2-5|TRBV19
ASSIQGIQETQY
>TRBJ1-2|TRBV19
ASSIVYWQGGYGYT
>TRBJ2-7|TRBV4-3
ASSQETSGRIHEQY
>TRBJ1-3|TRBV11-2
ASSPGQGGNTIY
>TRBJ2-7|TRBV4-3
ASSQDSNRNYEQY
>TRBJ2-7|TRBV11-2
ASSSSQGYEQY
>TRBJ2-1|TRBV13
ASSEGNFFAGESNGDEQF
>TRBJ1-1|TRBV28
ASSNRRLNTEAF
>TRBJ2-7|TRBV7-2
ASSPLEGQGAAYEQY